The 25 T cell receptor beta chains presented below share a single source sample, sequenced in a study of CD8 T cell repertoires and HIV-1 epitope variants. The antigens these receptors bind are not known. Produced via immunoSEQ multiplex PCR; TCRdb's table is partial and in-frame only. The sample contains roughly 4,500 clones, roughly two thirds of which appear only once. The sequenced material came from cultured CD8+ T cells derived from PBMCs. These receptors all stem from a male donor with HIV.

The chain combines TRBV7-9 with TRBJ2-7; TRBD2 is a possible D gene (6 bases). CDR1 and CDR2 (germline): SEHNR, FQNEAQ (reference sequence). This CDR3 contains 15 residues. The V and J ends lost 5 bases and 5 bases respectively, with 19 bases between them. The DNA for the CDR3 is TGTGCCAGCAGCCCCACTGTCGGGGGAACGAACGAGCAGTACTTC. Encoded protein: CASSPTVGGTNEQYF.

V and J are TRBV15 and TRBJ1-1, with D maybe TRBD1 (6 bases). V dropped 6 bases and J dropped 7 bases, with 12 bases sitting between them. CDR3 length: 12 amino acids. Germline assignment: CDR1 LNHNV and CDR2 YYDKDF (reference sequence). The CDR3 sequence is CATSTGRNEAFF. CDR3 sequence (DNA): TGTGCCACCAGTACAGGGAGGAATGAAGCTTTCTTT.

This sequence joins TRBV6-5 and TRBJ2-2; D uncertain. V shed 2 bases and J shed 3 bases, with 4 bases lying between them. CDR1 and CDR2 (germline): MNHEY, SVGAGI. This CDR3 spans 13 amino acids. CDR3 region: CASSYQDTGELFF. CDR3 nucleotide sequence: TGTGCCAGCAGTTACCAAGACACCGGGGAGCTGTTTTTT.

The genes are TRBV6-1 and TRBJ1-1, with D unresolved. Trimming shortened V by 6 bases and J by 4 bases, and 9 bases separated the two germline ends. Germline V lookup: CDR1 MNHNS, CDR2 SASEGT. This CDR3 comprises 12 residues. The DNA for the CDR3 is TGTGCCAGCAGGGGAGTAGGCACTGAAGCTTTCTTT. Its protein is CASRGVGTEAFF.

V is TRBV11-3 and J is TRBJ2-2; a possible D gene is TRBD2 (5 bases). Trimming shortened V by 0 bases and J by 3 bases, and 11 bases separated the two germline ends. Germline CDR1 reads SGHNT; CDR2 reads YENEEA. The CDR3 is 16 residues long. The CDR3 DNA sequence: TGTGCCAGCAGCTTAGATAAACAGAGGGACACCGGGGAGCTGTTTTTT. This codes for CASSLDKQRDTGELFF.

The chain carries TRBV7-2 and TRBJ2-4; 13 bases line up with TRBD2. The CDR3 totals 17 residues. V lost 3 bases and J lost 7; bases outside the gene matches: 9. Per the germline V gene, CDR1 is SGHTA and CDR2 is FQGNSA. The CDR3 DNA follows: TGTGCCAGCAGCTTGCCGGGACTAGCGGGATCGGGGAACATTCAGTACTTC. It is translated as CASSLPGLAGSGNIQYF.

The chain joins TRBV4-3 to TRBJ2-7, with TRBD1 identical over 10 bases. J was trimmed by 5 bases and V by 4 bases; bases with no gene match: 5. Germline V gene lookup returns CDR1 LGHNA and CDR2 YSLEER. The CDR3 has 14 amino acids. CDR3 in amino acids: CASSPKGQGDEQYF. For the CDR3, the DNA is TGCGCCAGCAGCCCAAAAGGACAGGGGGACGAGCAGTACTTC.

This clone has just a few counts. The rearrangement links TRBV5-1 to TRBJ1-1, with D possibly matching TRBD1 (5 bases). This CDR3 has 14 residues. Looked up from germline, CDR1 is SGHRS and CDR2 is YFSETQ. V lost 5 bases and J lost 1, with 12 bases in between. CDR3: CASRFGGGNTEAFF. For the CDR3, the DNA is TGCGCCAGCAGATTTGGGGGAGGGAACACTGAAGCTTTCTTT.

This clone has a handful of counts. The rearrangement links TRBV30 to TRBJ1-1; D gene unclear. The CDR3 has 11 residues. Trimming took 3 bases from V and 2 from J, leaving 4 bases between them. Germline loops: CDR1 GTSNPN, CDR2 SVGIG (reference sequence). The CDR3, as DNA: TGTGCCTGGAGACCTAACACTGAAGCTTTCTTT. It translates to CAWRPNTEAFF.

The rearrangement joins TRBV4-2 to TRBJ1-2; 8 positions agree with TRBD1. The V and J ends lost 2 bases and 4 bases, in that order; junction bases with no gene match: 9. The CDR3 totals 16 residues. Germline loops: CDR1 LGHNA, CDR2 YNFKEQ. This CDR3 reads CASSQTPGQAIYGYTF. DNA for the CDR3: TGTGCCAGCAGCCAAACCCCGGGACAGGCCATCTATGGCTACACCTTC.

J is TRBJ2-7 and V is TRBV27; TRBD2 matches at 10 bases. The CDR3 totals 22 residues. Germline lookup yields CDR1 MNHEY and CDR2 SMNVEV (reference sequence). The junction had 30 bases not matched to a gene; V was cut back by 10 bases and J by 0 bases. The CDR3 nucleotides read TGTGCCACCAGACATATTAGAAGGGAGTGGGTACTAGCGGGACCTATCTCCTACGAGCAGTACTTC. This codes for CATRHIRREWVLAGPISYEQYF.

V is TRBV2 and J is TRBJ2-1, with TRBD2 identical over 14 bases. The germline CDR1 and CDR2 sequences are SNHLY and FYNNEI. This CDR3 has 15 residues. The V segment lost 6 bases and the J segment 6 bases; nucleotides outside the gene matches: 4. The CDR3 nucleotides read TGTGCCAGCAGGGGGGGACTAGCGGGAGTCAATGAGCAGTTCTTC. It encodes CASRGGLAGVNEQFF.

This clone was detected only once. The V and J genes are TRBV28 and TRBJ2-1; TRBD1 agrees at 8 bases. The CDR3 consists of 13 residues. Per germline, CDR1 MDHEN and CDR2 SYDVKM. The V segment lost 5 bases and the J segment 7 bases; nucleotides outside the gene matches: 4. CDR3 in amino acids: CASSRDRMNEQFF. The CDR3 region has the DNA TGTGCCAGCAGTCGGGACAGGATGAATGAGCAGTTCTTC.

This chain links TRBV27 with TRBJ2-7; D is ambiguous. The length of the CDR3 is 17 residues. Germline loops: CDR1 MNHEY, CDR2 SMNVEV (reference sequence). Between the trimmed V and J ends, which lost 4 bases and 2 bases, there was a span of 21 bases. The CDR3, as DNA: TGTGCCAGCAGTTCCGTGGGCCCGGGCAGGAAAACCTACGAGCAGTACTTC. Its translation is CASSSVGPGRKTYEQYF.

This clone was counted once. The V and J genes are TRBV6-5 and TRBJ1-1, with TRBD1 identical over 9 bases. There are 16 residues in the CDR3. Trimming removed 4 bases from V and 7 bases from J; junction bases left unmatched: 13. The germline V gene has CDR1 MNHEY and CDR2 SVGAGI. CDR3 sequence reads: CASSLQWTGDGVEAFF. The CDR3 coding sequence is TGTGCCAGCAGTTTACAGTGGACAGGGGATGGGGTTGAAGCTTTCTTT.

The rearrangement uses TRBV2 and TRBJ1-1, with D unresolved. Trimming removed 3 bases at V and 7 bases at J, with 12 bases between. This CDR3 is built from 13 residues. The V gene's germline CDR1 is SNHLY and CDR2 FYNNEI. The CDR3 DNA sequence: TGTGCCAGCAGTGATTCGAATCTACTTGAAGCTTTCTTT. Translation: CASSDSNLLEAFF.

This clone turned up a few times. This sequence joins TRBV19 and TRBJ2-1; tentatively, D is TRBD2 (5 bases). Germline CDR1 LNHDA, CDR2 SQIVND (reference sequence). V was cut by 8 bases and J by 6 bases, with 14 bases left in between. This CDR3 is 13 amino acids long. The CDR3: CASSPWESNEQFF. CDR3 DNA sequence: TGTGCCAGTTCGCCTTGGGAGTCCAATGAGCAGTTCTTC.

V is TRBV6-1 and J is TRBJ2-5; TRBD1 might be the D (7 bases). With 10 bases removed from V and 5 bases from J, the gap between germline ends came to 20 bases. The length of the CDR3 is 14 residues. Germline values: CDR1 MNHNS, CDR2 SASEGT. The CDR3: CATIPGGPGETQYF. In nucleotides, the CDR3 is TGTGCCACCATCCCAGGGGGGCCAGGGGAGACCCAGTACTTC.

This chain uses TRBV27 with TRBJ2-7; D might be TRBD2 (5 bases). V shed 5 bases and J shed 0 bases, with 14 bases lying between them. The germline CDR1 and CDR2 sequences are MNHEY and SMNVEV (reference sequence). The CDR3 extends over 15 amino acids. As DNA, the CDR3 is TGTGCCAGCAGTGGACGCGGGTTGAGCTCCTACGAGCAGTACTTC. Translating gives CASSGRGLSSYEQYF.

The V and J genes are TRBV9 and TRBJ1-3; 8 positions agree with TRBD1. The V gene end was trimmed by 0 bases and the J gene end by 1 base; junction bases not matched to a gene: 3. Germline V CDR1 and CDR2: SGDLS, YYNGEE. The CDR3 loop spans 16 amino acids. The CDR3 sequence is CASSVGDRPSGNTIYF. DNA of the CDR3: TGTGCCAGCAGCGTAGGGGACAGGCCTTCTGGAAACACCATATATTTT.

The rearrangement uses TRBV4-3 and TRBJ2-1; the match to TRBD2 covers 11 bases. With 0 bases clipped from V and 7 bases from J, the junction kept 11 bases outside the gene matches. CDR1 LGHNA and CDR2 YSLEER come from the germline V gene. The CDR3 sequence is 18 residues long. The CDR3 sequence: CASSQEVPLAGGPNEQFF. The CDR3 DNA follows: TGCGCCAGCAGCCAAGAAGTCCCCCTAGCGGGGGGTCCAAATGAGCAGTTCTTC.

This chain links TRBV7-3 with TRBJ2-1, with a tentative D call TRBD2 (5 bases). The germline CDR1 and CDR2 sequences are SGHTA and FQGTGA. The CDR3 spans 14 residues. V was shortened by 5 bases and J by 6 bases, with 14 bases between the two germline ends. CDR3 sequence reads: CASSPGFRVNEQFF. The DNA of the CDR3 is TGTGCCAGCAGCCCGGGGTTCCGTGTCAATGAGCAGTTCTTC.

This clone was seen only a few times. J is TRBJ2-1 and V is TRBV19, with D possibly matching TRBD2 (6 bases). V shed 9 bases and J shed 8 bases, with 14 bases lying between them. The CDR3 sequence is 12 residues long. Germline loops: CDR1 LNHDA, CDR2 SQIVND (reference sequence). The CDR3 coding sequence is TGTGCCAGCGGCCGGGGGTTAGATGAGCAGTTCTTC. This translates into CASGRGLDEQFF.

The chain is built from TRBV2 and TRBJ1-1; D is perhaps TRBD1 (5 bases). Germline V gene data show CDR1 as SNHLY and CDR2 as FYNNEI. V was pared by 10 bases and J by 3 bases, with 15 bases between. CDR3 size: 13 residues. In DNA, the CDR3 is TGTGCCACTCGATCGCCGGGGGACACTGAAGCTTTCTTT. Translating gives CATRSPGDTEAFF.

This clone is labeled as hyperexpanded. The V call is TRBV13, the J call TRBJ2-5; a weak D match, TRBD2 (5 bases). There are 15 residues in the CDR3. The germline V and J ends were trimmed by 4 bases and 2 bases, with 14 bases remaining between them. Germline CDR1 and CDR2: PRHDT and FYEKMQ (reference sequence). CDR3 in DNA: TGTGCCAGCAGCTCCGCCGGGATAGATCAAGAGACCCAGTACTTC. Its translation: CASSSAGIDQETQYF.